These 5 T cell receptor beta chains were all obtained from the same sample, sequenced in a study of T-cell memory formation after mild COVID-19. TCRdb fed the 5' RACE reads into MiXCR, producing one record per CDR3 protein. The repertoire holds about 290,000 distinct CDR3 sequences, with about 15% as singletons. The material sequenced was PBMCs or a T cell subset sorted from them (not recorded which). The receptors shown here come from a man between 18 and 29 years old who had mild COVID-19 (a few samples of this study predate the infection). Cell type and time point are not known.

This rearrangement joins TRBV6-5 to TRBJ2-6; D is undetermined. The CDR3 totals 15 residues. The V gene's germline CDR1 is MNHEY and CDR2 SVGAGI. V was pared by 3 bases and J by 0 bases, with 6 bases between. The CDR3 spells CASSYGHSGANVLTF. CDR3 coding DNA: TGTGCCAGCAGTTATGGGCACTCTGGGGCCAACGTCCTGACTTTC.

This clonotype came up once. This chain links TRBV20-1 with TRBJ1-6, with D possibly TRBD1 on 6 matching bases. CDR1 and CDR2 from the germline V gene are DFQATT and SNEGSKA (reference sequence). With 1 base removed from V and 14 bases from J, the gap between germline ends came to 9 bases. The CDR3 extends over 11 amino acids. The CDR3 sequence: CSARGGQALHF. The CDR3 nucleotides read TGCAGTGCTAGAGGGGGGCAAGCCCTCCACTTT.

This sequence joins TRBV28 and TRBJ1-2; 8 positions match TRBD1. Trimming removed 3 bases from V and 8 bases from J; junction bases left unmatched: 5. Germline values: CDR1 MDHEN, CDR2 SYDVKM. The CDR3 extends over 13 amino acids. CDR3 loop: CASSLTGADGYTF. The DNA for the CDR3 is TGTGCCAGCAGTTTGACAGGGGCCGACGGCTACACCTTC.

The chain couples TRBV20-1 to TRBJ1-1; 8 bases match TRBD1. Germline V gene data show CDR1 as DFQATT and CDR2 as SNEGSKA (reference sequence). The CDR3 sequence is 14 residues long. After removal of 2 bases from V and 5 bases from J, the junction contained 7 bases not matched to a gene. In DNA form, the CDR3 reads TGCAGTGCTAGATATCAGGGGGCAGGGACTGAAGCTTTCTTT. Its protein product is CSARYQGAGTEAFF.

V usage is TRBV29-1 and J usage is TRBJ2-3, with 8 bases identical to TRBD2. Unmatched junction bases numbered 2, after V lost 5 bases and J lost 1 base. The CDR3 length is 13 residues. CDR1 SQVTM and CDR2 ANQGSEA come from the germline V gene. CDR3: CSVRRGGTDTQYF. The CDR3, as DNA: TGCAGCGTTAGGCGGGGGGGCACAGATACGCAGTATTTT.